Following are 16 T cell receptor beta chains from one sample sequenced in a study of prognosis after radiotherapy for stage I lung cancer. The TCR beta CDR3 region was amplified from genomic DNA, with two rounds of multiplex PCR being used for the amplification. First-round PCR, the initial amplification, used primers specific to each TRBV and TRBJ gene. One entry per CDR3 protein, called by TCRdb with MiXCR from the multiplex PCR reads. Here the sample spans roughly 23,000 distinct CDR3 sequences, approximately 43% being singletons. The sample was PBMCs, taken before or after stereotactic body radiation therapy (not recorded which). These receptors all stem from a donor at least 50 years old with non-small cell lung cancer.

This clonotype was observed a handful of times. Here the CDR3 DNA reads TGTGCCAGCGGCTGGACAGAGAGTTCCTACGAGCAGTACTTC. It codes for CASGWTESSYEQYF. The rearrangement links TRBV7-9 to TRBJ2-7; D perhaps matches TRBD1 (6 bases). In germline, CDR1 is SEHNR, CDR2 FQNEAQ (reference sequence). The CDR3 has 14 residues. V was clipped by 8 bases and J by 1 base, with 15 bases between them. Supplemented by reference TRBV7-9 and TRBJ2-7, the full variable domain reads DTGVSQNPRHKITKRGQNVTFRCDPISEHNRLYWYRQTLGQGPEFLTYFQNEAQLEKSRLLSDRFSAERPKGSFSTLEIQRTEQGDSAMYLCASGWTESSYEQYFGPGTRLTVT.

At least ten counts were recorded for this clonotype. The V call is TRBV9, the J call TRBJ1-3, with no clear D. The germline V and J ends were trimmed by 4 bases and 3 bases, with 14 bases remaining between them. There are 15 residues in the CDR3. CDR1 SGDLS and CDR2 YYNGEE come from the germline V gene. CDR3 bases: TGTGCCAGCAGCCCACGGCTCGTAGGTGGAAACACCATATATTTT. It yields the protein CASSPRLVGGNTIYF.

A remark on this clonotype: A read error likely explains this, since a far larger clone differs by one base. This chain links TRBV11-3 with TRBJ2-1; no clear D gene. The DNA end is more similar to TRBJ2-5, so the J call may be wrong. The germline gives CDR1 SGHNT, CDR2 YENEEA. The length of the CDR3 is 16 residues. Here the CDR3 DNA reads TGTGCCAGCAGCTTAGAGGGTGCGCCCCTCCAAGAGACCCAGTACTTC. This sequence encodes CASSLEGAPLQETQYF.

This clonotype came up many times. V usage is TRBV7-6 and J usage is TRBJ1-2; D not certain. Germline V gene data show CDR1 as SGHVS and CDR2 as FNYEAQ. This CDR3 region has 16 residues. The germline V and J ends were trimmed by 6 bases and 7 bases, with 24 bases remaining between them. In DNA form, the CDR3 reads TGTGCCAGCAGTAAAACACCCCGGGAGATGGCGGGTGGCTACACCTTC. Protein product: CASSKTPREMAGGYTF.

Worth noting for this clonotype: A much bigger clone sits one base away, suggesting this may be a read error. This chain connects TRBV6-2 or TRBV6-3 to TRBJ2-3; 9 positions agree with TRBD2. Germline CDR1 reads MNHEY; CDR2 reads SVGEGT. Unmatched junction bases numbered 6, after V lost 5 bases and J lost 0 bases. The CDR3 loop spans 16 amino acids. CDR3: CASSVAGGESTDTQYF. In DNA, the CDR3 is TGTGCCAGCAGTGTGGCGGGAGGGGAAAGCACAGATACGCAGTATTTT.

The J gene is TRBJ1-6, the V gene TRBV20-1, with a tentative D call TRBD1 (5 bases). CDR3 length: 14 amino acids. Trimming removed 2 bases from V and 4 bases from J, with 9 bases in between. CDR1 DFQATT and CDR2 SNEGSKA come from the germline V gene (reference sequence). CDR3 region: CSARKGRYNSPLHF. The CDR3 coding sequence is TGCAGTGCTAGAAAGGGGCGGTATAATTCACCCCTCCACTTT.

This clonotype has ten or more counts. The DNA of the CDR3 is TGCGCCAGCAGCCCCGGGACTAGCGGACCATCCCAAGAGACCCAGTACTTC. The encoded protein is CASSPGTSGPSQETQYF. The V and J genes are TRBV5-1 and TRBJ2-5; 11 bases match TRBD2. The germline V gene has CDR1 SGHRS and CDR2 YFSETQ. J lost 1 base, V lost 4 bases, and 9 bases had no gene match. The CDR3 sequence is 17 residues long.

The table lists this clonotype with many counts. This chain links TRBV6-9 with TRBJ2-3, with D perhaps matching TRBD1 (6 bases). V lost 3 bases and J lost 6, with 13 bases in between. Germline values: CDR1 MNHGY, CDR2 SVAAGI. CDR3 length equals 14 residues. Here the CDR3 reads CASSYGTPRDTQYF. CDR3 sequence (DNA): TGTGCCAGCAGTTACGGGACACCGAGGGATACGCAGTATTTT.

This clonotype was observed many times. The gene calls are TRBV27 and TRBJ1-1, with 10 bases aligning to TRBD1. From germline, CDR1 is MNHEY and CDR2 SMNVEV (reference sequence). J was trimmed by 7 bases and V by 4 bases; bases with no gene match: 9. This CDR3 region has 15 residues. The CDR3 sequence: CASSWPGQGISEAFF. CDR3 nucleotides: TGTGCCAGCAGTTGGCCGGGACAGGGGATAAGTGAAGCTTTCTTT.

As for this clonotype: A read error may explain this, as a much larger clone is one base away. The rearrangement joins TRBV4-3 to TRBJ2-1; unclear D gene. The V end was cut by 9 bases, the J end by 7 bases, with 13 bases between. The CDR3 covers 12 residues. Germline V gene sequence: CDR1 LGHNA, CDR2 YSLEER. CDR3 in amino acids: CARGLFRNEQFF. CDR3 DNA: TGCGCCAGGGGTCTTTTTAGGAATGAGCAGTTCTTC.

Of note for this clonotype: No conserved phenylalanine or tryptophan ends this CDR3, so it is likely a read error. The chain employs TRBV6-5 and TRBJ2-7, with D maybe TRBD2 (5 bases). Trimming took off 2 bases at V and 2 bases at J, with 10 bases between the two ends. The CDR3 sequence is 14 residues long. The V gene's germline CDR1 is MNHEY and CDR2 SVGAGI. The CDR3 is CASSYKRLAYEQYL. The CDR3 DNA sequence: TGTGCCAGCAGTTACAAGCGGCTCGCCTACGAGCAGTACCTC.

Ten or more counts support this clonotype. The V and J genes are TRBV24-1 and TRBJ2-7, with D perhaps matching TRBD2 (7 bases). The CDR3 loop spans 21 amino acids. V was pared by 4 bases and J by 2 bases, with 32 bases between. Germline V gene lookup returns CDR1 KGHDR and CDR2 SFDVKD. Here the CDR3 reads CATSDPRTEYLRGAGAYEQYF. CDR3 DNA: TGTGCCACCAGTGACCCACGGACGGAGTACCTCCGGGGGGCGGGAGCCTACGAGCAGTACTTC.

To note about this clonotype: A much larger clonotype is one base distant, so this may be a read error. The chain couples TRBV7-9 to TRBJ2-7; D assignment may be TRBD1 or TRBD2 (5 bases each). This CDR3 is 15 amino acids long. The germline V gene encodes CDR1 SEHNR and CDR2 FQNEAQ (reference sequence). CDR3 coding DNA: TGTGCCAGCAGCTTAGGCCGGGGACGGGGCGACGATCAGTACTTC. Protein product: CASSLGRGRGDDQYF.

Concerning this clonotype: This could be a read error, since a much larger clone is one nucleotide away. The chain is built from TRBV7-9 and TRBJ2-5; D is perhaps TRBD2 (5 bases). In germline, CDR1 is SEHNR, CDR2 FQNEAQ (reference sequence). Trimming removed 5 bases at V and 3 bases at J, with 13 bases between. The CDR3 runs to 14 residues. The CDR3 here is CASSHLDSKETQYF. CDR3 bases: TGTGCCAGCAGCCACCTGGACTCGAAAGAGACCCAGTACTTC.

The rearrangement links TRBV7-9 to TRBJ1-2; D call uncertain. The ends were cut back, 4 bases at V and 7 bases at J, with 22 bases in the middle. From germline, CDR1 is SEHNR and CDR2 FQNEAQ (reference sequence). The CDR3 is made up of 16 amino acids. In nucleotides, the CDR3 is TGTGCCAGCAGCTCCTCTCCTATGGAAAAGGATCTTGGCTACACCTTC. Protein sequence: CASSSSPMEKDLGYTF.

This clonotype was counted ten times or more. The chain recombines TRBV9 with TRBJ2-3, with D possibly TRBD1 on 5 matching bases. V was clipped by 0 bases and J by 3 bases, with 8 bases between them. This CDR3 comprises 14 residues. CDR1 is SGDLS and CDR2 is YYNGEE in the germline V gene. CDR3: CASSVARGTDTQYF. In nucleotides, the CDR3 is TGTGCCAGCAGCGTAGCTAGGGGTACAGATACGCAGTATTTT.